The present entry profiles one T cell receptor beta chain with its context. This entry comes from a study of monozygotic twins with inflammatory bowel disease. UMIs were attached via template switching, each with a 6-nucleotide sample barcode. With the 5' RACE reads reprocessed, TCRdb shows one record per CDR3 protein and no DNA. Its table lists some 170,000 distinct CDR3 sequences. Germline V gene data show CDR1 as KGHSH and CDR2 as LQKENI. CDR3 length equals 15 residues. The chain uses TRBV18 and TRBJ2-3; TCRdb selects TRBD2, and the lack of DNA leaves this call unchecked. The receptor was derived from a human donor with ulcerative colitis or Crohn's disease, or a healthy co-twin of an affected twin (not recorded which). Source material: blood. Here the CDR3 reads CASSPSGPNTDTQYF.